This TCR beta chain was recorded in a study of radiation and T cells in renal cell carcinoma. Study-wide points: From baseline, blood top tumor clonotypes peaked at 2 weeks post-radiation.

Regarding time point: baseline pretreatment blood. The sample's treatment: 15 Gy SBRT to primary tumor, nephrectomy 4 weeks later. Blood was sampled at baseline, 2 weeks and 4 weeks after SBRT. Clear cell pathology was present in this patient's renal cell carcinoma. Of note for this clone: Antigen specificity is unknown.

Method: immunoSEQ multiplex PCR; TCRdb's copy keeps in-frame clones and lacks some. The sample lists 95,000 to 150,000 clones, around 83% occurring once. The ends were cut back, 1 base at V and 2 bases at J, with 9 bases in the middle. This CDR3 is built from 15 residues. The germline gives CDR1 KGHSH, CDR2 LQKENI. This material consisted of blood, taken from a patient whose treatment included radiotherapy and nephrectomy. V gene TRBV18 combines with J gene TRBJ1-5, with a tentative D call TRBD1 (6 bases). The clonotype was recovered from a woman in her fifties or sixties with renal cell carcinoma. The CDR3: CASSPRQDGNQPQHF. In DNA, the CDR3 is TGTGCCAGCTCACCACGACAGGATGGCAATCAGCCCCAGCATTTT.